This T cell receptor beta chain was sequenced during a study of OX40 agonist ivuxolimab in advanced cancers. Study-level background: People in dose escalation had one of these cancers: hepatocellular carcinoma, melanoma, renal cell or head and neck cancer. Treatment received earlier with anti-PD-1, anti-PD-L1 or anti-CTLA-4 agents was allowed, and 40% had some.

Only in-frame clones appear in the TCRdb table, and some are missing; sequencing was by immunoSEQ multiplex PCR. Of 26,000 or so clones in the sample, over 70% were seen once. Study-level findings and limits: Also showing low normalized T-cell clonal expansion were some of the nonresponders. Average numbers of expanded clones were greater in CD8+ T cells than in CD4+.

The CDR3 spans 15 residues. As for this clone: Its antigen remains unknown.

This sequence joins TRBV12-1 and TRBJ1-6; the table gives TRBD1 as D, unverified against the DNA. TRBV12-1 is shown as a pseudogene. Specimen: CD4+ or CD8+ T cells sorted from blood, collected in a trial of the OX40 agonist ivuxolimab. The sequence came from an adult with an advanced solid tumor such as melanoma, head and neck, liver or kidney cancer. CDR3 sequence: CASSLGDSDNSPLHF. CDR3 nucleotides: TGTGCCAGCAGCTTGGGGGACAGTGATAATTCACCCCTCCACTTT.